Reported below is one T cell receptor (beta chain). Its target is not known. The data stem from a study of cytomegalovirus exposure and HLA in healthy donors. 60 Vbeta and 13 Jbeta primers were used in PCR. Sequencing was performed with immunoSEQ multiplex PCR; in TCRdb, only in-frame clones are kept and a portion is missing. The sample records about 280,000 clones, roughly 89% being singletons. General study points: Earlier analysis looked at TCR beta V segments, and most were productive about 90% or about 30% of the time.

Healthy individuals who donated bone marrow served as the donors. This sequence originates from a woman between 18 and 30 years old in good health and CMV-seronegative. Material: PBMCs.

CDR3 nucleotide sequence: TGTGCCAGCTCACCTGGGGACAGGGAATACGAGCAGTACTTC. Its protein is CASSPGDREYEQYF. This chain uses TRBV18 with TRBJ2-7, with 9 bases lining up with TRBD1. V trimming: 3 bases; J trimming: 4 bases; junction bases outside the gene matches: 4. There are 14 residues in the CDR3. Per germline, CDR1 KGHSH and CDR2 LQKENI.